The 6 T cell receptor beta chains listed next were all sequenced from one sample in a study of identical twins. MiXCR, applied by TCRdb to the 5' RACE reads, yields one record per CDR3 protein. The table records 200,000 or so distinct CDR3 sequences, less than 8% of them present only once. The sample was also linked to a second study, of yellow fever vaccine responses in identical twins.

The source material was memory (CD45RO+) T cells sorted from blood. These receptor sequences come from a woman between 18 and 30 years old in good health.

This clonotype was counted at least ten times. The rearrangement uses TRBV6-4 and TRBJ2-2; 8 positions match TRBD1. The CDR3 sequence is 16 residues long. J gave up 1 base and V 3 bases, and 4 bases lay outside the gene matches. CDR1 is MRHNA, CDR2 SNTAGT, per germline. The DNA for the CDR3 is TGTGCCAGCAGTGAAACAGGGGGTTTGAACACCGGGGAGCTGTTTTTT. Translation: CASSETGGLNTGELFF.

This clonotype was observed at least ten times. The chain employs TRBV11-2 and TRBJ2-7; D is perhaps TRBD1 (6 bases). Germline CDR1 is SGHAT and CDR2 is FQNNGV. The CDR3 consists of 13 residues. V dropped 4 bases and J dropped 4 bases, with 11 bases sitting between them. Here the CDR3 DNA reads TGTGCCAGCAGCTCCAACAGGGAGTACGAGCAGTACTTC. It yields the protein CASSSNREYEQYF.

Only a few counts were recorded for this clonotype. CDR3 residues: CASSPWGSGANVLTF. CDR3 bases: TGTGCCAGCAGCCCGTGGGGCTCTGGGGCCAACGTCCTGACTTTC. V is TRBV5-6 and J is TRBJ2-6; D is unclear. V was clipped by 4 bases and J by 0 bases, with 8 bases between them. The CDR3 loop spans 15 amino acids. Germline CDR1 and CDR2: SGHDT and YYEEEE.

The sample holds many counts of this clonotype. The chain joins TRBV20-1 to TRBJ1-1, with D perhaps matching TRBD1 (5 bases). Per germline, CDR1 DFQATT and CDR2 SNEGSKA (reference sequence). CDR3 length: 13 residues. V dropped 8 bases and J dropped 2 bases, with 15 bases sitting between them. As DNA, the CDR3 is TGCAGTATATCGCCTGACAGCAACACTGAAGCTTTCTTT. Its protein product is CSISPDSNTEAFF.

The V call is TRBV9, the J call TRBJ2-3; possible D gene TRBD2, 6 bases. Trimming removed 4 bases at V and 0 bases at J, with 18 bases between. The CDR3 covers 17 residues. Per the germline V gene, CDR1 is SGDLS and CDR2 is YYNGEE. The CDR3 DNA follows: TGTGCCAGCAGCTTGGGACTGGCAATGACTAGCACAGATACGCAGTATTTT. It specifies CASSLGLAMTSTDTQYF.

V is TRBV23-1 and J is TRBJ2-5; 9 nucleotides align to TRBD1. TRBV23-1 is known as an ORF, though its function is uncertain. The CDR3 consists of 18 residues. The trim removed 2 bases at V and 0 bases at J, leaving 10 bases unmatched. DNA for the CDR3: TGCGCCAGCAGTCAAAAAAGGGCCCGGGACAGGGACCAAGAGACCCAGTACTTC. Amino acid sequence: CASSQKRARDRDQETQYF.